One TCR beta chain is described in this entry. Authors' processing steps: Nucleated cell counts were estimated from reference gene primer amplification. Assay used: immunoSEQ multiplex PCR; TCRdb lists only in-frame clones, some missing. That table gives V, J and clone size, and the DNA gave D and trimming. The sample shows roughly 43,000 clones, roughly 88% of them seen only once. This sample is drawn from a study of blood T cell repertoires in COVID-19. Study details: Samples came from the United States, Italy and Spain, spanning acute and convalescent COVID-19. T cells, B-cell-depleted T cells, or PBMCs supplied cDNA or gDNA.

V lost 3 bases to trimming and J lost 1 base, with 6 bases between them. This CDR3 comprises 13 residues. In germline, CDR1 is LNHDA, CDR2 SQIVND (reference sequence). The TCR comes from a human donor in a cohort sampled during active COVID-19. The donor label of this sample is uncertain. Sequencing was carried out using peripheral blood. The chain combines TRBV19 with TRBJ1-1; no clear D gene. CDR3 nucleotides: TGTGCCAGTAGTATTACAGAGAACACTGAAGCTTTCTTT. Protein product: CASSITENTEAFF.